These T cell receptor beta chains were read from a single sample in a study of long-term antiretroviral therapy in people with HIV. Only in-frame clones appear in the TCRdb table, and some are missing; sequencing was by immunoSEQ multiplex PCR. The sample has about 39,000 clones, less than 90% seen once. The sample consisted of unsorted PBMCs, taken 1.2 years after starting antiretroviral therapy. Receptors originate from a woman in her 50s with HIV. The CDR3 runs from the conserved cysteine through the conserved F or W. D genes are given only for firm matches. Not all rows give a size; the values are once, few, many and, for expanded clones, a class.

. | . | TRBJ2-3 | TRBV10-3 | TGTGCCATCAGTGAGGGCACAGATACGCAGTATTTT | CAISEGTDTQYF
. | TRBD1 | TRBJ2-2 | TRBV2 | TGTGCCAGCAGTCCCCGACAGGGGGCTGGCACCGGGGAGCTGTTTTTT | CASSPRQGAGTGELFF
. | TRBD2 | TRBJ2-5 | TRBV11-2 | TGTGCCAGCAGCCCCATGAGCGGGGGCCGCGAGACCCAGTACTTC | CASSPMSGGRETQYF
few | TRBD1 | TRBJ1-4 | TRBV4-2 | TGTGCCAGCAGCCAAGTCGAGGGGGCGGGAGCTAATGAAAAACTGTTTTTT | CASSQVEGAGANEKLFF
. | . | TRBJ1-6 | TRBV7-3 | TGTGCCAGCAGTGGTGGGCACTCACCCCTCCACTTT | CASSGGHSPLHF
. | TRBD1 | TRBJ1-4 | TRBV15 | TGTGCCACCAGCAGAGAGGGGGCAGGGGGTAATGAAAAACTGTTTTTT | CATSREGAGGNEKLFF
. | TRBD1 | TRBJ1-1 | TRBV2 | TGTGCCAGCAGAGATGGACAGGGGGTGAACACTGAAGCTTTCTTT | CASRDGQGVNTEAFF
. | TRBD1 | TRBJ1-6 | TRBV5-1 | TGCGCCAGCAGCTTGGGACGACAGGGAAGTAATTCACCCCTCCACTTT | CASSLGRQGSNSPLHF
. | TRBD1 | TRBJ2-2 | TRBV9 | TGTGCCAGCAGCCCTACCGGGACAGGGGGTAGCACCGGGGAGCTGTTTTTT | CASSPTGTGGSTGELFF
. | TRBD1 | TRBJ2-5 | TRBV5-1 | TGCGCCAGCAGCTTGGGGGGACAGGGAGAGACCCAGTACTTC | CASSLGGQGETQYF
. | TRBD2 | TRBJ2-1 | TRBV9 | TGTGCCAGCAGCGTGGAGCGGGGAGGTCAGGATGAGCAGTTCTTC | CASSVERGGQDEQFF
. | . | TRBJ2-7 | TRBV7-3 | TGTGCCAGCAGCCGTCAACCGGACAGTGCCTACGAGCAGTACTTC | CASSRQPDSAYEQYF
. | . | TRBJ2-3 | TRBV6-5 | TGTGCCAGCAGCAGGGTGGGAAATACGCAGTATTTT | CASSRVGNTQYF
. | . | TRBJ1-2 | TRBV7-9 | TGTGCCAGCAGCTTAGTTGAGGGGGATGGCTACACCTTC | CASSLVEGDGYTF
. | . | TRBJ1-1 | TRBV28 | TGTGCCAGCAGTTTAGGGAACAGGGTTACTGAAGCTTTCTTT | CASSLGNRVTEAFF
few | . | TRBJ1-6 | TRBV12-2 | TGTGCAAGTCGCTTAGGGGGACAGGGACCTGGTTCACCCCTCCACTTT | CASRLGGQGPGSPLHF
. | . | TRBJ1-6 | TRBV2 | TGTGCCAGCAGTGAATATAACAGGGCGTCACCCCTCCACTTT | CASSEYNRASPLHF